This T cell receptor (beta chain) was captured by sequencing in a study of blood T cells in healthy people across ages. The study's findings and limits: Higher diversity and more naive CD4+ cells were features of long-lived donors, compared to aged donors.

This CDR3 spans 16 amino acids. From germline, CDR1 is SGHRS and CDR2 YFSETQ. Using a J-beta primer mix together with a sample-barcoded 5' primer, a second PCR was run for roughly 6 to 11 cycles. From the 5' RACE reads, TCRdb called clonotypes with MiXCR, one entry per CDR3 protein. Counted here are hundreds of thousands of distinct CDR3 sequences, 32% occurring once; the ten biggest clones make up approximately 15%. As to this clonotype: Its target is unknown. This may come from a read error, since a much larger clone is one base off.

This receptor was identified in a woman older than 75 in good health. The chain carries TRBV5-1 and TRBJ2-3; TRBD1 aligns across 7 bases. Source material: blood. Here the CDR3 DNA reads TGCGCCAGCAGCAACCCGGCAGGGGGTAGCACAGATACGCGGTATTTT. Translation: CASSNPAGGSTDTRYF.